Below, 14 T cell receptor beta chains from the same sample are listed, as sequenced in a study of shared clonotypes between healthy human individuals. Some clones are missing from TCRdb's copy, which holds only in-frame ones; the method was immunoSEQ multiplex PCR. The repertoire holds more than 2,000,000 clones, approximately 93% seen once, with 0.3% to 0.4% in the top ten. Sequenced: naive CD4+ T cells from PBMCs. As to subset: CD45RA+ positively selected. The receptors were sampled from a man younger than 35 in good health. Some clones in this sample may be carry-over from other donors' samples.

V usage is TRBV4-1 and J usage is TRBJ1-4; 7 nucleotides agree with TRBD1. V trimming: 4 bases; J trimming: 8 bases; junction bases outside the gene matches: 16. The CDR3 consists of 17 residues. In germline, CDR1 is MGHRA, CDR2 YSYEKL. CDR3 in DNA: TGCGCCAGCAGCCCACTCAACAGGGGAAGGGCGGGGGAAAAACTGTTTTTT. This codes for CASSPLNRGRAGEKLFF.

V gene TRBV7-2 combines with J gene TRBJ1-2; D is undetermined. Germline V gene sequence: CDR1 SGHTA, CDR2 FQGNSA. Trimming cost V 2 bases and J 2 bases, with 15 bases left between them. The CDR3 spans 16 residues. The CDR3 sequence: CASSLFSIVQNYGYTF. DNA for the CDR3: TGTGCCAGCAGCTTATTCTCAATTGTACAGAACTATGGCTACACCTTC.

This clone was seen more than once but under ten times. Additional DNA sequences in this sample encode the identical CDR3. The rearrangement uses TRBV7-9 and TRBJ2-3; D remains ambiguous. The CDR3 sequence is 12 residues long. Germline CDR1 reads SEHNR; CDR2 reads FQNEAQ (reference sequence). The germline V and J ends were trimmed by 4 bases and 0 bases, with 2 bases remaining between them. In DNA, the CDR3 is TGTGCCAGCAGCTCTAGCACAGATACGCAGTATTTT. Translating gives CASSSSTDTQYF.

The gene calls are TRBV5-1 and TRBJ1-1, with 9 bases that match TRBD1. The CDR3 sequence is 15 residues long. The J segment lost 9 bases and the V segment lost 4 bases, leaving 13 bases of the junction unmatched. Germline V lookup: CDR1 SGHRS, CDR2 YFSETQ. CDR3 loop: CASSDPWTGVNQAFF. Here the CDR3 DNA reads TGCGCCAGCAGCGATCCTTGGACAGGGGTGAATCAAGCTTTCTTT.

J is TRBJ1-4 and V is TRBV11-1; 7 positions match TRBD1. Germline CDR1 SGHAT, CDR2 FQDESV (reference sequence). After removal of 3 bases from V and 4 bases from J, the junction contained 2 bases not matched to a gene. The CDR3 sequence is 14 residues long. The CDR3: CASSLGQLNEKLFF. The CDR3 DNA is TGTGCCAGCAGCTTGGGACAGCTTAATGAAAAACTGTTTTTT. Full variable domain (remainder filled in from reference TRBV11-1 and TRBJ1-4): EAEVAQSPRYKITEKSQAVAFWCDPISGHATLYWYRQILGQGPELLVQFQDESVVDDSQLPKDRFSAERLKGVDSTLKIQPAELGDSAMYLCASSLGQLNEKLFFGSGTQLSVL.

The V call is TRBV6-5, the J call TRBJ2-7; the match to TRBD1 covers 10 bases. The germline V gene has CDR1 MNHEY and CDR2 SVGAGI. The CDR3 sequence is 15 residues long. V was clipped by 2 bases and J by 4 bases; unmatched bases: 5. The CDR3 coding sequence is TGTGCCAGCAGTTACGACGGACAGGGGGGGTACGAGCAGTACTTC. The encoded protein is CASSYDGQGGYEQYF.

CDR3 coding DNA: TGTGCCAGCAGTTACAGGACAGGGGTGTACGAGCAGTACTTC. This sequence encodes CASSYRTGVYEQYF. V is TRBV6-6 and J is TRBJ2-7, with 9 nucleotides matching TRBD1. The V gene end was trimmed by 2 bases and the J gene end by 4 bases; junction bases not matched to a gene: 3. From germline, CDR1 is MNHNY and CDR2 SVGAGI (reference sequence). This CDR3 has 14 amino acids.

The chain joins TRBV2 to TRBJ2-7; 9 positions match TRBD1. CDR3 length: 15 residues. The V and J ends lost 8 bases and 5 bases, in that order; junction bases with no gene match: 13. Germline V gene lookup returns CDR1 SNHLY and CDR2 FYNNEI. The CDR3 nucleotides are TGTGCCAGCGCCCCACTCCGGGACAGGGCCCACGAGCAGTACTTC. As protein: CASAPLRDRAHEQYF.

The chain joins TRBV5-1 to TRBJ2-7, with TRBD1 matching 9 bases. Germline V lookup: CDR1 SGHRS, CDR2 YFSETQ. The CDR3 is 16 residues long. V shed 4 bases and J 2 bases; nucleotides not matched to a gene: 10. CDR3 nucleotide sequence: TGCGCCAGCAGCCCCGTAGGCGGGACAGGGACCTACGAGCAGTACTTC. Amino acids: CASSPVGGTGTYEQYF.

The CDR3 loop is CASSAQQGYGQPQHF. Here the CDR3 DNA reads TGTGCCAGCAGTGCCCAACAGGGGTATGGTCAGCCCCAGCATTTT. This chain joins TRBV2 and TRBJ1-5; the match to TRBD1 covers 7 bases. Unmatched junction bases numbered 9, after V lost 4 bases and J lost 6 bases. The CDR3 contains 15 residues. CDR1 SNHLY and CDR2 FYNNEI come from the germline V gene. The full variable domain, rest sourced from reference TRBV2 and TRBJ1-5, is EPEVTQTPSHQVTQMGQEVILRCVPISNHLYFYWYRQILGQKVEFLVSFYNNEISEKSEIFDDQFSVERPDGSNFTLKIRSTKLEDSAMYFCASSAQQGYGQPQHFGDGTRLSIL.

Comment on this clone: Other DNA sequences of this sample code for an identical CDR3. The chain uses TRBV7-2 and TRBJ1-2; D gene uncertain. V lost 2 bases and J 2 bases, leaving 3 bases between the germline ends. This CDR3 region has 12 residues. Germline values: CDR1 SGHTA, CDR2 FQGNSA. The CDR3 sequence: CASSLTNYGYTF. Here the CDR3 DNA reads TGTGCCAGCAGCTTAACGAACTATGGCTACACCTTC. The variable domain in full, with the rest retrieved from reference TRBV7-2 and TRBJ1-2, is GAGVSQSPSNKVTEKGKDVELRCDPISGHTALYWYRQSLGQGLEFLIYFQGNSAPDKSGLPSDRFSAERTGGSVSTLTIQRTQQEDSAVYLCASSLTNYGYTFGSGTRLTVV.

This clone has a single count. The gene calls are TRBV5-1 and TRBJ2-1; 10 bases line up with TRBD1. This CDR3 spans 17 amino acids. With V trimmed by 0 bases and J by 5 bases, 8 bases remained unmatched. CDR1 SGHRS and CDR2 YFSETQ come from the germline V gene. CDR3 sequence: CASSLVPPGQGNNEQFF. The CDR3 nucleotides are TGCGCCAGCAGCTTGGTGCCTCCGGGACAGGGGAACAATGAGCAGTTCTTC.

This chain uses TRBV21-1 with TRBJ2-3; the D call of TRBD1 is as the table states it, not checked on the DNA. TRBV21-1 is flagged as a pseudogene. The CDR3 is made up of 14 amino acids. CDR3 sequence reads: CASSKRTSTDTQYF. CDR3 in DNA: TGTGCCAGCAGCAAACGAACATCCACAGATACGCAGTATTTT.

The V call is TRBV28, the J call TRBJ1-4; maybe TRBD1 (5 bases). CDR1 and CDR2 (germline): MDHEN, SYDVKM. V was trimmed by 6 bases and J by 5 bases, leaving 16 bases between them. This CDR3 is built from 15 residues. CDR3 bases: TGTGCCAGCAGCCCGGGGGGGGAAGGCAATGAAAAACTGTTTTTT. It specifies CASSPGGEGNEKLFF.